This section outlines one T cell receptor beta chain sequence together with its context. Its antigen is unidentified. Produced via immunoSEQ multiplex PCR; TCRdb's table is partial and in-frame only. The sample records some 150,000 clones, roughly 86% being singletons. These data belong to a study of cytomegalovirus exposure and HLA in healthy donors. Regarding the study as a whole: Subsequent analysis found a tendency for first-cohort TCR clusters to co-occur within the 120 validation repertoires.

CDR1 SGHTA and CDR2 FQGNSA come from the germline V gene. The CDR3 has 15 amino acids. Trimming at V came to 5 bases and at J to 5 bases, leaving 8 bases not matched to a gene. The material sequenced was PBMCs. The TCR originated in a man aged 18 to 30 in good health and CMV-seropositive. This sequence joins TRBV7-2 and TRBJ2-3, with TRBD1 matching 9 bases. The CDR3 nucleotides read TGTGCCAGCAGCAGAACAGGGGGCGCCGGAGATACGCAGTATTTT. Its translation: CASSRTGGAGDTQYF.